A selection of T cell receptor beta chains follows, all from one sample in a study of blood T cells in healthy people across ages. MiXCR was run by TCRdb on the 5' RACE reads, yielding one entry per CDR3 protein. The data contain fewer than 800,000 distinct CDR3 sequences, around 21% of them singletons. The source material was blood. These receptors came from a man aged 70 or older in good health. CDR3s include the opening cysteine and the closing phenylalanine or tryptophan. Fields, in order: V gene, D gene, clone size, J gene, CDR3 length, CDR3 DNA, CDR3 protein. The D gene is left open where the match is weak. The size field is filled for only some rows; it gives once, few, many or a size class.

v_call: TRBV25-1
d_call: -
clone_size: few
j_call: TRBJ1-2
cdr3_length: 14
cdr3_nt: TGTGCCAGCAGTGAAGCCGTGGCGTACTATGGCTACACCTTC
cdr3_aa: CASSEAVAYYGYTF

v_call: TRBV5-1
d_call: -
clone_size: -
j_call: TRBJ2-3
cdr3_length: 17
cdr3_nt: TGCGCCAGCAGCTTGGAACGAGGGAGTCTGGCCACAGATACGCAGTATTTT
cdr3_aa: CASSLERGSLATDTQYF

v_call: TRBV3-1
d_call: TRBD2
clone_size: few
j_call: TRBJ2-1
cdr3_length: 16
cdr3_nt: TGTGCCAGCAGCTCAATTAGCGGGCGCTCCCGCAATGAGCAGTTCTTC
cdr3_aa: CASSSISGRSRNEQFF

v_call: TRBV7-8
d_call: TRBD1
clone_size: many
j_call: TRBJ2-1
cdr3_length: 16
cdr3_nt: TGTGCCAGCAGCCCTCTACAGGGGCCCTCCTACAATGAGCAGTTCTTC
cdr3_aa: CASSPLQGPSYNEQFF

v_call: TRBV5-1
d_call: -
clone_size: -
j_call: TRBJ2-5
cdr3_length: 15
cdr3_nt: TGCGCCAGCAGCCAAAGACAGCTATCCCAAGAGACCCAGTACTTC
cdr3_aa: CASSQRQLSQETQYF

v_call: TRBV29-1
d_call: TRBD1
clone_size: few
j_call: TRBJ2-3
cdr3_length: 12
cdr3_nt: TGCAGCGCACGACAGGGTTCAGATACGCAGTATTTT
cdr3_aa: CSARQGSDTQYF

v_call: TRBV7-3
d_call: -
clone_size: few
j_call: TRBJ2-1
cdr3_length: 13
cdr3_nt: TGTGCCAGCAGCTTCGTAAGAGGGGGTGAGCAGTTCTTC
cdr3_aa: CASSFVRGGEQFF

v_call: TRBV29-1
d_call: -
clone_size: few
j_call: TRBJ2-7
cdr3_length: 11
cdr3_nt: TGCAGCGTTGAAGGCGGAGGCGAGCAGTACTTC
cdr3_aa: CSVEGGGEQYF

v_call: TRBV25-1
d_call: -
clone_size: -
j_call: TRBJ1-4
cdr3_length: 15
cdr3_nt: TGTGCCAGCGGAGGGATACAGGGAATAACGGAAAAACTGTTTTTT
cdr3_aa: CASGGIQGITEKLFF

v_call: TRBV20-1
d_call: -
clone_size: once
j_call: TRBJ2-5
cdr3_length: 12
cdr3_nt: TGCAGTGCCCCAGGGGAAACAGAGACCCAGTACTTC
cdr3_aa: CSAPGETETQYF

v_call: TRBV6-2/TRBV6-3
d_call: TRBD2
clone_size: -
j_call: TRBJ2-2
cdr3_length: 16
cdr3_nt: TGTGCCAGCAGTTCGTGGACTAGCGGGACCACCGGGGAGCTGTTTTTT
cdr3_aa: CASSSWTSGTTGELFF

v_call: TRBV29-1
d_call: -
clone_size: -
j_call: TRBJ2-3
cdr3_length: 13
cdr3_nt: TGCAGCGTTGAACCAGGTGGTACAGATACGCAGTATTTT
cdr3_aa: CSVEPGGTDTQYF

v_call: TRBV7-6
d_call: -
clone_size: -
j_call: TRBJ2-2
cdr3_length: 16
cdr3_nt: TGTGCCAGCAGCTTAGGTCTGGCGGACAACACCGGGGAGCTGTTTTTT
cdr3_aa: CASSLGLADNTGELFF

v_call: TRBV7-2
d_call: -
clone_size: once
j_call: TRBJ2-1
cdr3_length: 15
cdr3_nt: TGTGCCAGCAGCTTAGATAGCGCCACCTACAATGAGCAGTTCTTC
cdr3_aa: CASSLDSATYNEQFF

v_call: TRBV20-1
d_call: -
clone_size: -
j_call: TRBJ1-3
cdr3_length: 13
cdr3_nt: TGCAGTGCTAGGGAGGACAAACGAAACACCATATATTTT
cdr3_aa: CSAREDKRNTIYF

v_call: TRBV29-1
d_call: TRBD2
clone_size: -
j_call: TRBJ2-5
cdr3_length: 11
cdr3_nt: TGCAGCGTCTCGTTTCCTAGCGGACAGTACTTC
cdr3_aa: CSVSFPSGQYF

v_call: TRBV6-6
d_call: -
clone_size: -
j_call: TRBJ2-1
cdr3_length: 11
cdr3_nt: TGTGCCAGCAGTCCCGAATATGAGCAGTTCTTC
cdr3_aa: CASSPEYEQFF

v_call: TRBV15
d_call: TRBD2
clone_size: many
j_call: TRBJ2-1
cdr3_length: 16
cdr3_nt: TGTGCCACCAGCAGAGATAGCGGGAGCTCCTACAATGAGCAGTTCTTC
cdr3_aa: CATSRDSGSSYNEQFF

v_call: TRBV4-1
d_call: -
clone_size: -
j_call: TRBJ2-5
cdr3_length: 12
cdr3_nt: TGCGCCAGCAGCCCCTCTGCGGAGACCCAGTACTTC
cdr3_aa: CASSPSAETQYF

v_call: TRBV9
d_call: -
clone_size: -
j_call: TRBJ2-1
cdr3_length: 13
cdr3_nt: TGTGCCAGCAGCGTAGCTACGAGCAATGAGCAGTTCTTC
cdr3_aa: CASSVATSNEQFF

v_call: TRBV7-6
d_call: -
clone_size: few
j_call: TRBJ2-7
cdr3_length: 17
cdr3_nt: TGTGCCAGCAGCCCCGGCGGGGCAAACCGGGAGCTCTACGAGCAGTACTTC
cdr3_aa: CASSPGGANRELYEQYF

v_call: TRBV6-1
d_call: -
clone_size: few
j_call: TRBJ2-1
cdr3_length: 13
cdr3_nt: TGTGCCAGCAGTGAAGGGACCGGCAATGGGCAGTTCTTC
cdr3_aa: CASSEGTGNGQFF

v_call: TRBV29-1
d_call: -
clone_size: few
j_call: TRBJ2-1
cdr3_length: 14
cdr3_nt: TGCAGCGTTGTCGGGGAAAGCTCCTACAATGAGCAGTTCTTC
cdr3_aa: CSVVGESSYNEQFF

v_call: TRBV29-1
d_call: -
clone_size: few
j_call: TRBJ2-3
cdr3_length: 12
cdr3_nt: TGCAGCGTTTCAGTAAGCACAGATACGCAGTATTTT
cdr3_aa: CSVSVSTDTQYF

v_call: TRBV20-1
d_call: -
clone_size: -
j_call: TRBJ1-1
cdr3_length: 11
cdr3_nt: TGCAGTGCCAAAGTGAACACTGAAGCTTTCTTT
cdr3_aa: CSAKVNTEAFF

v_call: TRBV7-9
d_call: TRBD2
clone_size: few
j_call: TRBJ2-5
cdr3_length: 14
cdr3_nt: TGTGCCAGCAGCTTAATGGCGGGAGGAGGGACCCAGTACTTC
cdr3_aa: CASSLMAGGGTQYF

v_call: TRBV7-9
d_call: -
clone_size: -
j_call: TRBJ2-7
cdr3_length: 14
cdr3_nt: TGTGCCAGCAGTCCATTAGGGGTAACCTACGAGCAGTACTTC
cdr3_aa: CASSPLGVTYEQYF

v_call: TRBV12-3/TRBV12-4
d_call: -
clone_size: -
j_call: TRBJ1-4
cdr3_length: 15
cdr3_nt: TGTGCCAGCACTTTGGTGGGGATAGGGGATGAAAAACTGTTTTTT
cdr3_aa: CASTLVGIGDEKLFF

v_call: TRBV20-1
d_call: -
clone_size: once
j_call: TRBJ2-4
cdr3_length: 16
cdr3_nt: TGCAGTGCTAGAGATTTGGAGGGAGACGCCAAAAACATTCAGTACTTC
cdr3_aa: CSARDLEGDAKNIQYF

v_call: TRBV20-1
d_call: -
clone_size: -
j_call: TRBJ2-7
cdr3_length: 15
cdr3_nt: TGCAGTGCTAGAGATCCGGAGCGGAGAACCTACGAGCAGTACTTC
cdr3_aa: CSARDPERRTYEQYF

v_call: TRBV7-2
d_call: TRBD2
clone_size: few
j_call: TRBJ2-5
cdr3_length: 17
cdr3_nt: TGTGCCAGCAGCGAGATAGGGACTAGCGGGCCGGTGAAGACCCAGTACTTC
cdr3_aa: CASSEIGTSGPVKTQYF

v_call: TRBV7-2
d_call: -
clone_size: few
j_call: TRBJ1-2
cdr3_length: 15
cdr3_nt: TGTGCCAGCAGCTTATCGAGGGCAGCGGGGTATAGCTACACCTTC
cdr3_aa: CASSLSRAAGYSYTF